Ten or more counts support the clone carrying this T cell receptor beta chain. Its antigen remains unknown. The data belong to a study of T cells after yellow fever vaccination. Study findings and constraints: Boosting was followed by the reappearance of most primary-vaccination clones (approximately 97% CD4, under 90% CD8). Contamination of FACS-sorted repertoires by abundant clonotypes from the bulk population could occur. The secondary response showed a weaker magnitude and a faster peak, day 5 versus 15.

The germline V gene encodes CDR1 MGHRA and CDR2 YSYEKL. V was cut by 0 bases and J by 8 bases, with 16 bases left in between. This CDR3 has 16 amino acids. Making TCR cDNA involved 5'RACE template switching, which added UMIs and a universal primer site. TCRdb processed the 5' RACE reads anew with MiXCR; each CDR3 protein has one entry. The data contain 150,000 to 200,000 distinct CDR3 sequences, approximately 9.9% of them seen just once; the ten biggest clones take up approximately 35%. The source was CD8+ T cells sorted from PBMCs, collected 45 days after the yellow fever booster vaccination. The TCR was taken from a young man who received the YFV17D yellow fever vaccine. V and J are TRBV4-1 and TRBJ1-4, with D unresolved. The CDR3 is CASSQDVGVSSEKLFF. CDR3 bases: TGCGCCAGCAGCCAAGATGTAGGAGTCAGTTCCGAAAAACTGTTTTTT.